These 30 T cell receptor beta chains share one sample of origin, sequenced in a study of post-analysis software for immune sequencing data (dated by TCRdb to the mid-2010s). What the work shows at the level of the full study, not this receptor alone: Patients showed significantly higher frequencies than controls for roughly 5 TRBV segments, among them TRBV5-6, TRBV5-1 and TRBV20-1.

The receptor library was made with PCR. The sequencer was an Illumina HiSeq 2500. Unique molecular identifiers were incorporated into TCR beta cDNA libraries to reduce PCR and sequencing biases. Clones were called with MiXCR by TCRdb after fastp trimmed the public reads at Q25, and only in-frame beta chains were retained. A single entry per CDR3 protein holds the most common genes and DNA from its merged rows. This sample comprises about 260,000 distinct CDR3 sequences, 35% to 40% of them detected only once. The ten largest clones add up to 4% to 6% of the sample. No cognate antigen is known for these TCRs. Input material: blood. These receptors all stem from a girl between 10 and 17 years old with multiple sclerosis.

This clonotype was seen repeatedly, ten times or more. The J gene is TRBJ2-3, the V gene TRBV5-6; D not certain. V lost 0 bases and J 6 bases, leaving 11 bases between the germline ends. The CDR3 is made up of 14 amino acids. Germline-derived CDR1 and CDR2 are SGHDT and YYEEEE. This CDR3 reads CASSLVDRHDTQYF. Written as DNA, the CDR3 is TGTGCCAGCAGCTTGGTAGACCGACACGATACGCAGTATTTT.

The chain links TRBV30 to TRBJ2-1; tentatively, D is TRBD2 (5 bases). Germline V gene lookup returns CDR1 GTSNPN and CDR2 SVGIG (reference sequence). Trimming pared 8 bases from V and 0 bases from J, leaving 20 bases between. The CDR3 runs to 16 residues. The CDR3 here is CAGGNSGISSYNEQFF. CDR3 nucleotide sequence: TGTGCCGGAGGAAACAGCGGAATTAGCTCCTACAATGAGCAGTTCTTC.

A word on this clonotype: A much larger clone sits a single nucleotide away, making a read error possible. The rearrangement uses TRBV5-8 and TRBJ2-5, with D possibly matching TRBD1 (6 bases). Trimming left V 1 base short and J 3 bases short, with 13 bases between. The CDR3 has 15 amino acids. Per germline, CDR1 SGHTS and CDR2 YDEGEE. The CDR3 is CASSLWDMVEETQYF. The CDR3 DNA sequence: TGTGCCAGCAGCTTGTGGGACATGGTTGAAGAGACCCAGTACTTC.

The table lists this clonotype with many counts. The chain recombines TRBV10-3 with TRBJ2-1; weak D call: TRBD1 (5 bases). The CDR3 runs to 15 residues. CDR1 and CDR2 from the germline V gene are ENHRY and SYGVKD. Trimming stripped 10 bases from V and 8 bases from J, with 24 bases between. The CDR3 region is CASLPGPPKGDEQFF. The CDR3 DNA is TGTGCCAGCCTACCGGGCCCTCCGAAAGGGGATGAGCAGTTCTTC.

This clonotype appeared many times. This chain links TRBV2 with TRBJ2-3; 9 nucleotides agree with TRBD1. The CDR3 extends over 16 amino acids. V shed 6 bases and J 1 base; nucleotides not matched to a gene: 8. CDR1 and CDR2 from the germline V gene are SNHLY and FYNNEI. CDR3 sequence reads: CASRRGDRVGTDTQYF. The DNA for the CDR3 is TGTGCCAGCAGGAGGGGGGACAGGGTCGGCACAGATACGCAGTATTTT.

This clonotype was detected a few times. This sequence joins TRBV2 and TRBJ1-1, with 10 bases matching TRBD1. From germline, CDR1 is SNHLY and CDR2 FYNNEI. Trimming took 7 bases from V and 11 from J; bases not matched to a gene: 13. The length of the CDR3 is 14 residues. CDR3 DNA: TGTGCCAGCATTACGGACAGGGGGATCTGGAGGGCTTTCTTT. This sequence encodes CASITDRGIWRAFF.

As concerns this clonotype: A much larger clone lies one base from this, so it may be a read error. The CDR3 bases are TGCGCCAGCAGCCACCCAGGTCGCTCCTACGAGCAGTACGTC. This translates into CASSHPGRSYEQYV. The V and J genes are TRBV4-1 and TRBJ2-7; unclear D gene. The CDR3 consists of 14 residues. V lost 3 bases and J lost 0, with 9 bases in between. The V gene's germline CDR1 is MGHRA and CDR2 YSYEKL.

Many counts were recorded for this clonotype. The CDR3 nucleotides are TGCGCCAGCAGATTTACGGACAGGGTTGATTCACCCCTCCACTTT. Protein product: CASRFTDRVDSPLHF. This chain joins TRBV5-1 and TRBJ1-6, with TRBD1 matching over 8 bases. Germline-derived CDR1 and CDR2 are SGHRS and YFSETQ. The V and J ends lost 5 bases and 8 bases, in that order; junction bases with no gene match: 9. The CDR3 consists of 15 residues. The full variable domain, its missing parts supplied by reference TRBV5-1 and TRBJ1-6, is KAGVTQTPRYLIKTRGQQVTLSCSPISGHRSVSWYQQTPGQGLQFLFEYFSETQRNKGNFPGRFSGRQFSNSRSEMNVSTLELGDSALYLCASRFTDRVDSPLHFGNGTRLTVT.

V usage is TRBV24-1 and J usage is TRBJ2-3; 9 positions agree with TRBD1. In germline, CDR1 is KGHDR, CDR2 SFDVKD. The CDR3 has 15 amino acids. With 2 bases clipped from V and 6 bases from J, the junction kept 5 bases outside the gene matches. Here the CDR3 DNA reads TGTGCCACCAGTGATTGGGGACAGGGAGACGATACGCAGTATTTT. Amino acid sequence: CATSDWGQGDDTQYF.

The V gene is TRBV6-2 or TRBV6-3, the J gene TRBJ1-5, with TRBD1 matching over 9 bases. J lost 0 bases, V lost 6 bases, and 12 bases had no gene match. The CDR3 is 18 amino acids. The germline CDR1 and CDR2 sequences are MNHEY and SVGEGT. In DNA, the CDR3 is TGTGCCAGCAGCCTACTACCGGGACAGGGTTATAGCAATCAGCCCCAGCATTTT. Translated, it gives CASSLLPGQGYSNQPQHF.

This rearrangement joins TRBV12-5 to TRBJ2-7; 9 bases align to TRBD1. The tail of the sequence fits TRBJ2-5 better, so the J call may be wrong. Germline values: CDR1 LGHNT, CDR2 FRNRAP. CDR3 length equals 16 residues. CDR3 nucleotides: TGTGCTAGTGGTTTGGCATCGGACAGGGGCCATGGGACCCAGTACTTC. Its translation is CASGLASDRGHGTQYF.

This rearrangement joins TRBV28 to TRBJ2-7, with 12 positions matching TRBD2. CDR1 is MDHEN and CDR2 is SYDVKM in the germline V gene. J was trimmed by 3 bases and V by 6 bases; bases with no gene match: 6. This CDR3 comprises 15 residues. The CDR3 sequence is CASRAGLAGNYEQYF. The CDR3 region has the DNA TGTGCCAGCAGAGCGGGACTAGCGGGCAACTACGAGCAGTACTTC.

As for this clonotype: A much more abundant neighbour one base away suggests this may be a read error. This sequence joins TRBV10-3 and TRBJ2-5; D not certain. Trimming removed 2 bases at V and 11 bases at J, with 18 bases between. This CDR3 comprises 14 residues. CDR1 and CDR2 from the germline V gene are ENHRY and SYGVKD. The CDR3 here is CAISENGEYNEQYF. CDR3 in DNA: TGTGCCATCAGTGAGAATGGGGAATACAATGAGCAGTACTTC.

A few counts support this clonotype. The J gene is TRBJ2-5, the V gene TRBV6-1; 7 bases line up with TRBD1. Germline V lookup: CDR1 MNHNS, CDR2 SASEGT. The CDR3 has 15 amino acids. Unmatched junction bases numbered 10, after V lost 4 bases and J lost 5 bases. CDR3 sequence (DNA): TGTGCCAGCAGTGGCGGACAGGACCCCCGGGAGACCCAGTACTTC. It encodes CASSGGQDPRETQYF.

About this clonotype: Being one base from a much bigger clone, this may be a read error. V gene TRBV28 combines with J gene TRBJ2-5; 8 positions agree with TRBD2. J was trimmed by 2 bases and V by 4 bases; bases with no gene match: 6. CDR3 size: 15 residues. Germline assignment: CDR1 MDHEN and CDR2 SYDVKM. The CDR3 sequence is CASSSGRGGQETQYF. CDR3 nucleotide sequence: TGTGCCAGCAGTTCGGGACGGGGGGGGCAAGAGACCCAGTACTTC.

This clonotype was found a few times. The chain recombines TRBV12-3 or TRBV12-4 with TRBJ1-4; D not certain. The CDR3 is 14 amino acids. Trimming pared 7 bases from V and 0 bases from J, leaving 9 bases between. CDR3 sequence: CASKGTTTNEKLFF. The CDR3 DNA is TGTGCCAGCAAAGGAACAACAACTAATGAAAAACTGTTTTTT.

In this sample, this clonotype turned up many times. The rearrangement joins TRBV5-1 to TRBJ2-3; D is perhaps TRBD2 (6 bases). In germline, CDR1 is SGHRS, CDR2 YFSETQ. This CDR3 comprises 17 residues. The germline V and J ends were trimmed by 4 bases and 0 bases, with 18 bases remaining between them. The CDR3 DNA reads TGCGCCAGCAGCCCCGCCAGGAGGGGAGCTAGCACAGATACGCAGTATTTT. It codes for CASSPARRGASTDTQYF.

The table lists this clonotype with many counts. J is TRBJ1-2 and V is TRBV20-1; D possibly corresponds to TRBD1 (5 bases). CDR1 is DFQATT and CDR2 is SNEGSKA in the germline V gene (reference sequence). The CDR3 contains 14 residues. V was clipped by 6 bases and J by 2 bases, with 16 bases between them. The CDR3 loop is CSAPRPGQNYGYTF. The CDR3 DNA follows: TGCAGTGCCCCACGCCCAGGACAAAACTATGGCTACACCTTC.

There are many counts of this clonotype. The CDR3 bases are TGTGCCAGCAGCTCGTCACCAATACTAGCCAAAAACATTCAGTACTTC. Encoded protein: CASSSSPILAKNIQYF. V and J are TRBV7-9 and TRBJ2-4; D is unclear. The CDR3 has 16 amino acids. CDR1 is SEHNR and CDR2 is FQNEAQ in the germline V gene (reference sequence). V was shortened by 4 bases and J by 0 bases, with 13 bases between the two germline ends.

The rearrangement links TRBV10-3 to TRBJ1-2; 9 positions agree with TRBD1. Germline V lookup: CDR1 ENHRY, CDR2 SYGVKD. This CDR3 is built from 13 residues. Trimming took 7 bases from V and 8 from J; bases not matched to a gene: 8. CDR3 sequence: CAINEQGAGGYTF. CDR3 DNA sequence: TGTGCCATCAATGAACAGGGGGCGGGAGGCTACACCTTC.

The genes are TRBV7-2 and TRBJ1-1; TRBD1 agrees at 9 bases. Looked up from germline, CDR1 is SGHTA and CDR2 is FQGNSA. The CDR3 has 17 residues. Trimming removed 1 base from V and 0 bases from J; junction bases left unmatched: 6. The CDR3 DNA reads TGTGCCAGCAGCTTAGTGGGACAGGGCCTAATGAACACTGAAGCTTTCTTT. It specifies CASSLVGQGLMNTEAFF.

The table lists this clonotype with many counts. V gene TRBV29-1 combines with J gene TRBJ2-1; possibly TRBD1 or TRBD2 for D (7 bases each). Germline V CDR1 and CDR2: SQVTM, ANQGSEA. This CDR3 spans 13 amino acids. Trimming cost V 7 bases and J 9 bases, with 19 bases left between them. The CDR3 DNA reads TGCAGCGACCGACTAGCAGGGGGTGGTGAGCAGTTCTTC. It translates to CSDRLAGGGEQFF.

This clonotype was detected many times. The chain links TRBV7-2 to TRBJ1-2, with D unclear. The germline CDR1 and CDR2 sequences are SGHTA and FQGNSA. Trimming pared 5 bases from V and 3 bases from J, leaving 10 bases between. The CDR3 consists of 13 residues. The CDR3: CASSPFRDYGYTF. For the CDR3, the DNA is TGTGCCAGCAGCCCGTTCCGGGACTATGGCTACACCTTC.

The V call is TRBV29-1, the J call TRBJ1-1; D is uncertain. Trimming shortened V by 6 bases and J by 0 bases, and 14 bases separated the two germline ends. The germline gives CDR1 SQVTM, CDR2 ANQGSEA. The CDR3 is 14 amino acids. The CDR3 is CSVVPTAMNTEAFF. The CDR3 nucleotides are TGCAGCGTAGTTCCGACGGCTATGAACACTGAAGCTTTCTTT.

This clonotype was picked up many times. The J gene is TRBJ1-2, the V gene TRBV7-9, with unresolved D. Between the trimmed V and J ends, which lost 4 bases and 6 bases, there was a span of 15 bases. CDR3 length: 14 residues. Germline loops: CDR1 SEHNR, CDR2 FQNEAQ (reference sequence). CDR3 sequence reads: CASSSEAGRNGYTF. CDR3 DNA: TGTGCCAGCAGCTCCGAGGCGGGGAGGAATGGCTACACCTTC.

V is TRBV20-1 and J is TRBJ2-7, with TRBD2 matching 9 bases. The DNA end is more similar to TRBJ2-5, so the J call may be wrong. The CDR3 is made up of 17 amino acids. Germline V gene data show CDR1 as DFQATT and CDR2 as SNEGSKA (reference sequence). CDR3 protein: CSAPRLLSGSSWETQYF. For the CDR3, the DNA is TGCAGTGCTCCCCGTTTACTTAGCGGGAGCAGTTGGGAGACCCAGTACTTC.

The genes are TRBV7-2 and TRBJ1-3, with unresolved D. CDR1 SGHTA and CDR2 FQGNSA come from the germline V gene. The V and J ends lost 5 bases and 0 bases respectively, with 23 bases between them. The CDR3 sequence is 19 residues long. As DNA, the CDR3 is TGTGCCAGCAGCCCCTCGAGGTTTTTCACCCTTATCTCTGGAAACACCATATATTTT. It specifies CASSPSRFFTLISGNTIYF.

The rearrangement uses TRBV24-1 and TRBJ2-5, with 11 bases aligning to TRBD2. Germline V gene lookup returns CDR1 KGHDR and CDR2 SFDVKD. Trimming removed 5 bases from V and 5 bases from J; junction bases left unmatched: 3. This CDR3 comprises 14 residues. DNA of the CDR3: TGTGCCACCAGTGGGGGGACTAGCGGTGAGACCCAGTACTTC. Protein: CATSGGTSGETQYF.

This clonotype was picked up many times. The chain links TRBV12-3 or TRBV12-4 to TRBJ1-5; 7 nucleotides agree with TRBD1. The CDR3 extends over 14 amino acids. V was clipped by 3 bases and J by 5 bases; unmatched bases: 4. CDR3 sequence: CASSFGQGDQPQHF. The CDR3 nucleotides read TGTGCCAGCAGTTTTGGGCAGGGGGATCAGCCCCAGCATTTT.

This chain links TRBV4-1 with TRBJ2-5; TRBD1 matches 7 bases. The length of the CDR3 is 18 residues. V shed 2 bases and J 1 base; nucleotides not matched to a gene: 13. Per the germline V gene, CDR1 is MGHRA and CDR2 is YSYEKL. CDR3 bases: TGCGCCAGCAGCCAAAAACAGGGAGAGGGGGCCTTCCAAGAGACCCAGTACTTC. Protein product: CASSQKQGEGAFQETQYF.